The rows below give T cell receptor beta chains drawn from one sample of a study of blood T cell repertoires in COVID-19. TCRdb keeps only in-frame clones here, not all; method: immunoSEQ multiplex PCR. The data show 250,000 to 300,000 clones, roughly 88% seen once. The sample taken for sequencing was peripheral blood. All receptors come from a woman in her 30s with active or convalescent COVID-19. Each CDR3 is given with its conserved first and last residue. A D gene is named only where the DNA matches it firmly. Clone size, where shown, is once, few, many, or a class for clones that have expanded.

cdr3_nt	cdr3_aa	j_call	v_call	d_call	clone_size
TGTGCCAGCAGTGAAAATGGTCTAAACACCGGGGAGCTGTTTTTT	CASSENGLNTGELFF	TRBJ2-2	TRBV2	NA	NA
TGTGCCAGCAGCTCCCCAGCAGGGCCCACTGAAGCTTTCTTT	CASSSPAGPTEAFF	TRBJ1-1	TRBV9	NA	NA
TGTGCCAGTAGTCGACAGGCAGGGGGTGCCTACGAGCAGTACTTC	CASSRQAGGAYEQYF	TRBJ2-7	TRBV19	TRBD1	many
TGTGCCAGCAGGTTCCGGACAGGGGCCAGGCCCCAGCATTTT	CASRFRTGARPQHF	TRBJ1-5	TRBV28	TRBD1	NA
TGTGCCTGGAGTGGACTAGCGGGGGAGTTCCACGAGCAGTACTTC	CAWSGLAGEFHEQYF	TRBJ2-7	TRBV30	TRBD2	NA
TGCGCCAGCAGCTTGGATTCGGCGGGGGCGGGAAACACCATATATTTT	CASSLDSAGAGNTIYF	TRBJ1-3	TRBV5-1	NA	NA
TGTGCCAGCAGGAACAGGAAGGACAATGAGCAGTTCTTC	CASRNRKDNEQFF	TRBJ2-1	TRBV6-5	NA	NA
TGTGCCAGCAGCCCCAGGCGGGACGGGACTTCACCCCTCCACTTT	CASSPRRDGTSPLHF	TRBJ1-6	TRBV6-5	NA	NA
TGCAGTGCTAAAAGCTGGGAGCAGTACTTC	CSAKSWEQYF	TRBJ2-7	TRBV20-1	NA	NA
TGTGCCAGCAGTTTTACGGGGTTCAACACCGGGGAGCTGTTTTTT	CASSFTGFNTGELFF	TRBJ2-2	TRBV27	NA	NA
TGTGCCTGGAGTGTATGGGTATGGAGTTCTGAAGCTTTCTTT	CAWSVWVWSSEAFF	TRBJ1-1	TRBV30	NA	NA
TGTGCCAGCAGTTACCCCCCAAACAGGGTAAACACTGAAGCTTTCTTT	CASSYPPNRVNTEAFF	TRBJ1-1	TRBV6-2/TRBV6-3	NA	NA
TGTGCCAGCAGCTTAGAACAGGGGGCGCTGACAGATACGCAGTATTTT	CASSLEQGALTDTQYF	TRBJ2-3	TRBV7-2	TRBD1	NA
TGTGCCAGTAGTACCTCTCGACTCGCTTCTAGCCAAGAGACCCAGTACTTC	CASSTSRLASSQETQYF	TRBJ2-5	TRBV19	NA	NA
TGTGCCAGCAGCGTATCTGACATGTTGAGCTCACCCCTCCACTTT	CASSVSDMLSSPLHF	TRBJ1-6	TRBV9	NA	NA
TGCGCCAGCAGTGGGGGGACTAGCGGGTCCTACAATGAGCAGTTCTTC	CASSGGTSGSYNEQFF	TRBJ2-1	TRBV10-1	TRBD2	few
TGTGCCAGCAGTCGAGACAGGGGTGATGGCTACACCTTC	CASSRDRGDGYTF	TRBJ1-2	TRBV9	TRBD1	NA
TGTGCCAGCAGTGACTCGCCCAGCGGGGGAGATACGCAGTATTTT	CASSDSPSGGDTQYF	TRBJ2-3	TRBV6-4	TRBD2	NA
TGTGCCAGCAGCCCCGACGGGGTTCCCTACAATGAGCAGTTCTTC	CASSPDGVPYNEQFF	TRBJ2-1	TRBV6-2/TRBV6-3	NA	NA
TGTGCCAGCAGCGAGAGCGTACAGGGGGCTGGAAACACCATATATTTT	CASSESVQGAGNTIYF	TRBJ1-3	TRBV9	TRBD1	once
TGTGCCACCAGCAGAGATCGGGTAGGCTCACCCCTCCACTTT	CATSRDRVGSPLHF	TRBJ1-6	TRBV15	NA	NA
TGTGCCAGCAGCTTTCCGGGACAGGAGCCTTTCTCTGGAAACACCATATATTTT	CASSFPGQEPFSGNTIYF	TRBJ1-3	TRBV7-9	TRBD1	few
TGTGCCAGCAGCTCGTCCCGGGGTGGTAGGGCAGATACGCAGTATTTT	CASSSSRGGRADTQYF	TRBJ2-3	TRBV5-4	NA	NA
TGTGCCAGTAGTACGGGACTGTCCTATGGCTACACCTTC	CASSTGLSYGYTF	TRBJ1-2	TRBV19	NA	NA
TGTGCCAGCAGCCCAGGGACAGGATACTATGGCTACACCTTC	CASSPGTGYYGYTF	TRBJ1-2	TRBV5-8	TRBD1	NA
TGTGCCAGCAGCGCCTCTCGACAGGGTGGATACACCTTC	CASSASRQGGYTF	TRBJ1-2	TRBV3-1/TRBV3-2	TRBD1	NA
TGTGCCAGCAGCTTGATCAGGACAGGCACCTACGAGCAGTACTTC	CASSLIRTGTYEQYF	TRBJ2-7	TRBV5-6	TRBD1	NA
TGTGCCAGTAGTGCCCTAACAGATACGCAGTATTTT	CASSALTDTQYF	TRBJ2-3	TRBV19	NA	NA
TGTGCCACCAGTAATCCGAACTATGGCTACACCTTC	CATSNPNYGYTF	TRBJ1-2	TRBV24-1	NA	NA
TGTGCCAGCAGCCAAGTTATGTCCTATAATTCACCCCTCCACTTT	CASSQVMSYNSPLHF	TRBJ1-6	TRBV14	NA	NA
TGTGCCAGCAGCCCTAGCGGGGTGGGGAGGTACTTC	CASSPSGVGRYF	TRBJ2-7	TRBV7-9	TRBD2	few
TGCAGTGCTAGTGATAGCGGGGGGGCCAAGGAGACCCAGTACTTC	CSASDSGGAKETQYF	TRBJ2-5	TRBV20-1	TRBD2	NA
TGTGCCAGCAGCATAGGGGGCACACGCCTGTTCCACTTT	CASSIGGTRLFHF	TRBJ1-6	TRBV12-3/TRBV12-4	TRBD1	NA
TGCGCCAGCAGCTTGCTGGCGGGGGACACAGATACGCAGTATTTT	CASSLLAGDTDTQYF	TRBJ2-3	TRBV5-1	TRBD2	NA